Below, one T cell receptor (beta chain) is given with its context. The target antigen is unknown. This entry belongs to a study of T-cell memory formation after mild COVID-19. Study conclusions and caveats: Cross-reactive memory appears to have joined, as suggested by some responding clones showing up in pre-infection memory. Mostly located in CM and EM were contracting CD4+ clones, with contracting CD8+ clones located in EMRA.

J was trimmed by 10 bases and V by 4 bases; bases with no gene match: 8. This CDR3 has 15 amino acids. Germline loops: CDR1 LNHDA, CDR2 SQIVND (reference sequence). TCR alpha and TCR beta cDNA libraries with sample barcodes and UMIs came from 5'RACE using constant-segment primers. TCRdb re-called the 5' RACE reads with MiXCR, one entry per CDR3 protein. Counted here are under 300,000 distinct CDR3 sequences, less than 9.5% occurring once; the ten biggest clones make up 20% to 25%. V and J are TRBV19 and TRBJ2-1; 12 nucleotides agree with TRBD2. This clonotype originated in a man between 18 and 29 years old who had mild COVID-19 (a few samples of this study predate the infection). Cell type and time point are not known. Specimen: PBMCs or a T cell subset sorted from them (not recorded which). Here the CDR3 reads CASSTRLAGALEQFF. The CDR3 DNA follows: TGTGCCAGTAGTACTCGACTAGCGGGGGCCCTAGAGCAGTTCTTC. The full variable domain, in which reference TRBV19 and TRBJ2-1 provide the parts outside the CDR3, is DGGITQSPKYLFRKEGQNVTLSCEQNLNHDAMYWYRQDPGQGLRLIYYSQIVNDFQKGDIAEGYSVSREKKESFPLTVTSAQKNPTAFYLCASSTRLAGALEQFFGPGTRLTVL.